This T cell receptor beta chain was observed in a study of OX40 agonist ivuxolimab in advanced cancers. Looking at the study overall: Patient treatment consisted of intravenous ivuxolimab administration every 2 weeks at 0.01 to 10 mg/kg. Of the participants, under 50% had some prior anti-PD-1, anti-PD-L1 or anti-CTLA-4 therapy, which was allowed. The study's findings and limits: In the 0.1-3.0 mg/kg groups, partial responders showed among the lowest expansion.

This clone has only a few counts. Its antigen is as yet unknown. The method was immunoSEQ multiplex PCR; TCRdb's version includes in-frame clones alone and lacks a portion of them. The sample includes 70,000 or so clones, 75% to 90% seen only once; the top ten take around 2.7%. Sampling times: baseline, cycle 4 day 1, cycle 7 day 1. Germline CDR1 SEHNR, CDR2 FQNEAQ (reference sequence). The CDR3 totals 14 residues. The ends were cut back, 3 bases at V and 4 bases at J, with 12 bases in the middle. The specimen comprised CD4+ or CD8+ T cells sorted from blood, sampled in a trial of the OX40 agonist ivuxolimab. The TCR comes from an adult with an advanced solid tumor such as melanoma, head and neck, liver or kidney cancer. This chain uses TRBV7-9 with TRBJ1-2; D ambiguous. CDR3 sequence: CASSFSTSSYGYTF. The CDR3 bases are TGTGCCAGCAGCTTTTCTACCTCCTCCTATGGCTACACCTTC.